Detailed here is one T cell receptor (beta chain). Its antigen is currently unknown. TCRdb's copy holds only in-frame clones and misses some; the assay was immunoSEQ multiplex PCR. The table shows about 88,000 clones, with 80% to 85% occurring only once. The sample originates from a study of cytomegalovirus exposure and HLA in healthy donors. Study at large: The same platform was used for the 130 or so validation repertoires as for the roughly 660 first-cohort repertoires, as reported in a later analysis. General study points: With high specificity and sensitivity, the classifier reportedly diagnosed cytomegalovirus status. The study listed 150 to 200 cytomegalovirus-associated TCR beta chains.

Per germline, CDR1 MNHNS and CDR2 SASEGT. Losses at the gene ends were 6 bases for V and 6 bases for J; bases not matched to a gene: 11. The CDR3 totals 15 residues. The sequencing sample was made of PBMCs. The receptor comes from a woman in her late teens or twenties in good health and CMV-seropositive. The chain has TRBV6-1 and TRBJ1-2; 9 positions agree with TRBD1. The CDR3 DNA follows: TGTGCCAGCAGAGATGCCCGGGACAGGGAGGATGGCTACACCTTC. Translated: CASRDARDREDGYTF.